Described below is a single TCR beta chain sequence and its context. The antigen is not known. Treatment defined: some 19 received Ad26.COV2.S at low or high dose, single or two shots; about five received placebo; per-sample allocation not given. After the first vaccine or placebo injection, samples were drawn on day 63. The data belong to a study of Ad26.COV2.S vaccination and SARS-CoV-2 variants. At the level of the study: Intramuscularly, Ad26.COV2.S was given either once or twice, 56 days apart.

Here immunoSEQ multiplex PCR was the method, and the copy in TCRdb shows in-frame clones only, minus some. The repertoire holds over 200,000 clones, with approximately 90% as singletons. Broader study findings: Individuals receiving vaccine had higher spike-specific TCR breadth than placebo recipients did.

Trimming cost V 2 bases and J 0 bases; bases outside gene matches: 8. Per germline, CDR1 SEHNR and CDR2 FQNEAQ (reference sequence). This CDR3 is 19 amino acids long. This chain joins TRBV7-9 and TRBJ2-1; the match to TRBD2 covers 12 bases. The specimen was peripheral blood, collected in a trial of Ad26.COV2.S vaccine versus placebo. The receptor was isolated from a person between 18 and 65 years old who received the Ad26.COV2.S COVID-19 vaccine or a placebo. Here the CDR3 reads CASSLMASGGVSSYNEQFF. DNA for the CDR3: TGTGCCAGCAGCTTAATGGCTAGCGGGGGGGTCAGCTCCTACAATGAGCAGTTCTTC.